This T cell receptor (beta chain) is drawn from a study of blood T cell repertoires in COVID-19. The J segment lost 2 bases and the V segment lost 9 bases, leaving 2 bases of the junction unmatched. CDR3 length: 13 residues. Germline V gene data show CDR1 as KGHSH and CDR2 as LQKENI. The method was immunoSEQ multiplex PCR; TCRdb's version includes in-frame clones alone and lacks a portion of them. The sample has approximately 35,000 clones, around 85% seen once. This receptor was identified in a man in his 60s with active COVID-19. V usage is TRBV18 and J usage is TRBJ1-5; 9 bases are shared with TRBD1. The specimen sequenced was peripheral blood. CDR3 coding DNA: TGTGCCAGTCGACAGGGGGGCAATCAGCCCCAGCATTTT. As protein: CASRQGGNQPQHF.